This T cell receptor beta chain was found in a study of blood T cell repertoires in COVID-19. Overall study: Sites in the United States, Italy and Spain provided acute and convalescent COVID-19 samples. Sample material is recorded as cDNA or gDNA derived from T cells, B-cell-depleted T cells, or PBMCs.

J lost 4 bases, V lost 2 bases, and 1 base had no gene match. The CDR3 extends over 14 amino acids. CDR1 is SGHRS and CDR2 is YFSETQ in the germline V gene. In the source study's methods: The authors estimated nucleated cell counts from reference gene primer amplification. This table comes from immunoSEQ multiplex PCR, and its TCRdb copy is limited to in-frame clones, with some not included. V and J calls and clone size are as listed in that table; D and trimming were resolved from the DNA. This sample carries tens of thousands of clones, just over 85% of them seen once, and the ten largest clones take roughly a tenth.

The material sequenced was peripheral blood. The clonotype comes from a man in his sixties or seventies with active or convalescent COVID-19. The chain couples TRBV5-1 to TRBJ2-1; the match to TRBD2 covers 9 bases. The CDR3 nucleotides are TGCGCCAGCAGCTTTACTAGCGGGTACAATGAGCAGTTCTTC. Protein: CASSFTSGYNEQFF.